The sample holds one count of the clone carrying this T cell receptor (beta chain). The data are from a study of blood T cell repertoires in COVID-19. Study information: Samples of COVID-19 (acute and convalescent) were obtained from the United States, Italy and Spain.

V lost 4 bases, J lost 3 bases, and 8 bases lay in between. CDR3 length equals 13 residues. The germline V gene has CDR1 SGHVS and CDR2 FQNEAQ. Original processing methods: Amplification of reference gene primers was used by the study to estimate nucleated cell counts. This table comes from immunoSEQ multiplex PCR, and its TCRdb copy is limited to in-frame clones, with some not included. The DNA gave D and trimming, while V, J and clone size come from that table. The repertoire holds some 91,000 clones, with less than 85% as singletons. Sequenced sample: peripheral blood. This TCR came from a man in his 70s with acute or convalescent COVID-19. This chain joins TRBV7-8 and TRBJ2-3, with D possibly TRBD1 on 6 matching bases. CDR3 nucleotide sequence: TGTGCCAGCAGCTCCGGACAGACAGATACGCAGTATTTT. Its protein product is CASSSGQTDTQYF.